The present T cell receptor beta chain was sequenced within a study of shared clonotypes between healthy human individuals. CD45RO-negative CD8 cells positively selected for CCR7 made up the naive population, which excluded terminally differentiated effector memory CD45RA+ cells. The CDR3 extends over 11 amino acids. Trimming took off 6 bases at V and 0 bases at J, with 3 bases between the two ends. Germline V gene data show CDR1 as MNHEY and CDR2 as SMNVEV (reference sequence). Some clones are missing from TCRdb's copy, which holds only in-frame ones; the method was immunoSEQ multiplex PCR. This sample has around 2,000,000 clones; approximately 94% occur once, and the top ten carry roughly 1%. Points from the study as a whole: The donor pool, a small one, limited the genetic and exposure-history diversity represented.

The sample holds a few counts of this clone. Its antigen remains unidentified. This sample includes further DNA sequences coding for the same CDR3. The source material was naive CD8+ T cells sorted from blood. The TCR sequence derives from a man aged 18 to 29 in good health. The rearrangement joins TRBV27 to TRBJ2-7; no clear D gene. The CDR3 is CASRDSYEQYF. In nucleotides, the CDR3 is TGTGCCAGCAGGGACTCCTACGAGCAGTACTTC.